This T cell receptor beta chain is from a study of control samples from healthy donors and cancer patients. Germline-derived CDR1 and CDR2 are SGHTA and FQGTGA. This CDR3 contains 17 residues. V gave up 5 bases and J gave up 2 bases; unmatched junction bases: 10. The data were produced by immunoSEQ multiplex PCR, yet TCRdb's version contains in-frame clones alone and is incomplete. The sample has over 75,000 clones; 90% to 95% are singletons. The specimen sequenced was blood. This clonotype originated in a man aged 25-40 years in good health. The chain carries TRBV7-3 and TRBJ2-2, with TRBD1 matching 8 bases. The chain's CDR3 is CASSRRTGNFNTGELFF. CDR3 nucleotides: TGTGCCAGCAGCCGTAGGACAGGGAATTTTAACACCGGGGAGCTGTTTTTT. Combining the CDR3 with reference TRBV7-3 and TRBJ2-2 gives the whole variable domain GAGVSQTPSNKVTEKGKYVELRCDPISGHTALYWYRQSLGQGPEFLIYFQGTGAADDSGLPNDRFFAVRPEGSVSTLKIQRTERGDSAVYLCASSRRTGNFNTGELFFGEGSRLTVL.